This TCR beta chain derives from a study of OX40 agonist ivuxolimab in advanced cancers. On the study more broadly: Those treated in dose escalation had hepatocellular carcinoma, melanoma, renal cell cancer or head and neck cancer. Two patients with cutaneous melanoma and one with hepatocellular carcinoma, three in total, showed partial responses.

Sequenced by immunoSEQ multiplex PCR; TCRdb stores in-frame clones only, minus some. The sample lists roughly 84,000 clones, about 84% occurring once. The length of the CDR3 is 19 residues. Germline V lookup: CDR1 LNHDA, CDR2 SQIVND (reference sequence). V was shortened by 7 bases and J by 0 bases, with 27 bases between the two germline ends. Baseline, cycle 4 day 1, and cycle 7 day 1 were the blood sampling points. The rearrangement uses TRBV19 and TRBJ1-1, with D unresolved. The sample here was CD4+ or CD8+ T cells sorted from blood, taken in a trial of the OX40 agonist ivuxolimab. The TCR originated in an adult with an advanced solid tumor such as melanoma, head and neck, liver or kidney cancer. CDR3 sequence (DNA): TGTGCCAGTAACCGTTTGGCAAGCTCTTCTGGCGCTCTGAACACTGAAGCTTTCTTT. Amino acid sequence: CASNRLASSSGALNTEAFF.